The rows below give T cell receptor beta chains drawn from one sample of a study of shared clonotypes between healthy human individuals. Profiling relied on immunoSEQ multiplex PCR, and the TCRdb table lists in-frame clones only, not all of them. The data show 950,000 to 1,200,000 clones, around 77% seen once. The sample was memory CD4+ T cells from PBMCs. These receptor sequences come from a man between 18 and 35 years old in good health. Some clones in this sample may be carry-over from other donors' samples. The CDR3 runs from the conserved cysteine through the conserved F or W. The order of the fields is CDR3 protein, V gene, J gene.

CASSLGSGSGYKGYEQYF	TRBV11-2	TRBJ2-7
CASSYSGNTGELFF	TRBV7-7	TRBJ2-2
CATGGHRAGGNTIYF	TRBV10-3	TRBJ1-3
CASSYSTRIGYGYTF	TRBV6-5	TRBJ1-2
CASSLEGRPPNEQFF	TRBV11-3	TRBJ2-1
CSVEARGVGYGYTF	TRBV29-1	TRBJ1-2
CASSVAPAGGADTQYF	TRBV9	TRBJ2-3
CASSAKPQATEAFF	TRBV7-9	TRBJ1-1
CASTRLRRGQYF	TRBV11-3	TRBJ2-7
CASALGMNTEAFF	TRBV12-5	TRBJ1-1
CASSPGPVGNTIYF	TRBV28	TRBJ1-3
CASPSGVGTEAFF	TRBV30	TRBJ1-1
CASRTGEVNTGELFF	TRBV6-5	TRBJ2-2
CASSSGQGFQPQHF	TRBV6-5	TRBJ1-5
CATTTRQGNTEAFF	TRBV2	TRBJ1-1
CASSFFSLGDTQYF	TRBV27	TRBJ2-3
CASRRTSGSNEQFF	TRBV6-5	TRBJ2-1
CASSLSPTYNEQFF	TRBV11-1	TRBJ2-1
CASSTGRGSETQYF	TRBV5-1	TRBJ2-5
CASSMNEQPQHF	TRBV7-9	TRBJ1-5
CASNRGPYEQYF	TRBV28	TRBJ2-7
CASSSRQGASQYF	TRBV7-9	TRBJ2-7
CATSRETSTLLAKNIQYF	TRBV15	TRBJ2-4
CASTRGTGQETQYF	TRBV5-8	TRBJ2-5
CASSGNQPQHF	TRBV6-1	TRBJ1-5
CASGLAGGPRTEQFF	TRBV27	TRBJ2-1
CASSPGGGEQYF	TRBV5-4	-
CASSLNLPGELFF	TRBV7-2	TRBJ2-2
CAITPGGLINTIYF	TRBV10-3	TRBJ1-3
CASSLVQGLTYEQYF	TRBV5-1	TRBJ2-7
CASSVGGTANQETQYF	TRBV5-1	TRBJ2-5
CASSLDGRVGYGYTF	TRBV7-8	TRBJ1-2
CASSFSGESSQPQHF	TRBV5-1	TRBJ1-5
CASNQKRGGTGELFF	TRBV19	TRBJ2-2
CASTSWGGTGELFF	TRBV27	TRBJ2-2
CASRPGGSYEQYF	TRBV28	TRBJ2-7
CSVVRTGYGYTF	TRBV29-1	TRBJ1-2
CASTWEGSVQPQHF	TRBV28	TRBJ1-5
CASSLGGHQWRPLHF	TRBV28	TRBJ1-6
CASSLVAPGELFF	TRBV11-2	TRBJ2-2
CASSLTPSGLAGGLYNEQFF	TRBV28	TRBJ2-1
CASSFSGRVYEQYF	TRBV27	TRBJ2-7
CASSEAWYEQYF	TRBV6-1	TRBJ2-7
CAWSPKRGQGRRTEAFF	TRBV30	TRBJ1-1
CASSLNPGAYNEQFF	TRBV27	TRBJ2-1
CASSLDIENTEAFF	TRBV11-2	TRBJ1-1
CATRQNQGNSGNTIYF	TRBV19	TRBJ1-3
CASSFFQGELFF	TRBV7-3	TRBJ2-2
CASSQLPIAGASYNEQFF	TRBV4-2	TRBJ2-1
CASSLVGTGLAYGYTF	TRBV7-8	TRBJ1-2
CASSPQGVETQYF	TRBV5-1	TRBJ2-5
CASSLGRTGANYGYTF	TRBV7-2	TRBJ1-2
CASSQVSSSASTDTQYF	TRBV4-1	TRBJ2-3
CASGDRGTDTQYF	TRBV5-1	TRBJ2-3